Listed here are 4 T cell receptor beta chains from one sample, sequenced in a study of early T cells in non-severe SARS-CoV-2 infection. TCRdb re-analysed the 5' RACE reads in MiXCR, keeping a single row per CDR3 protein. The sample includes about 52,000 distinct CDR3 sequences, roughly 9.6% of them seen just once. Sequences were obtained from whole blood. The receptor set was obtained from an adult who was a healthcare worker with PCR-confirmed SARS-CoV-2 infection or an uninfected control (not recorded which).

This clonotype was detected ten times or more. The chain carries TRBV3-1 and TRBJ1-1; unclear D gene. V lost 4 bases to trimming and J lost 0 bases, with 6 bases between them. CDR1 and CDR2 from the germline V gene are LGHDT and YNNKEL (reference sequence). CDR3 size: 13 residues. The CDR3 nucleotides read TGTGCCAGCAGCCCCAGCGTGAACACTGAAGCTTTCTTT. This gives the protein CASSPSVNTEAFF.

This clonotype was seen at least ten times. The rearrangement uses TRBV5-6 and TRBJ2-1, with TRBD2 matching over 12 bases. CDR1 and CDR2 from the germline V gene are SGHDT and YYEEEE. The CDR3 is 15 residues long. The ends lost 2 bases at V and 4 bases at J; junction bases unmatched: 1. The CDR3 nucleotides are TGTGCCAGCAGCTTCGGACTAGCGGGGTACAATGAGCAGTTCTTC. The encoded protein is CASSFGLAGYNEQFF.

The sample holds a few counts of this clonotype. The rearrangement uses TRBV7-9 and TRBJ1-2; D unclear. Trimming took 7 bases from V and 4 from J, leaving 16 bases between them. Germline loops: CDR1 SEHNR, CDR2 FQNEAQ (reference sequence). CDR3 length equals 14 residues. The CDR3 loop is CASTIPASPYGYTF. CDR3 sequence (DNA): TGTGCCAGCACTATTCCAGCTTCTCCCTATGGCTACACCTTC.

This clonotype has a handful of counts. The CDR3 coding sequence is TGTGCCAGCAGTTATGGTCCACTCGGGTACGAGCAGTACTTC. Translated: CASSYGPLGYEQYF. This chain joins TRBV6-6 and TRBJ2-7, with D unresolved. Germline V gene sequence: CDR1 MNHNY, CDR2 SVGAGI (reference sequence). The CDR3 is 14 residues long. V lost 3 bases and J 4 bases, leaving 13 bases between the germline ends.